This T cell receptor beta chain is from a study of blood T cell repertoires in COVID-19. The overall study: The origin of the acute and convalescent COVID-19 samples was the United States, Italy and Spain. In each case, the material was cDNA or gDNA derived from T cells, B-cell-depleted T cells, or PBMCs.

The V gene's germline CDR1 is SGHNT and CDR2 YYREEE (reference sequence). V trimming: 7 bases; J trimming: 4 bases; junction bases outside the gene matches: 10. This CDR3 region has 14 residues. Per the authors' pipeline: Quantification of nucleated cells was approximated via reference gene primer amplification. Assay: immunoSEQ multiplex PCR; the TCRdb copy retains only in-frame clones and omits some. The V and J calls and the clone size are those of that table, but D and trimming were determined from the DNA. The table lists 200,000 to 250,000 clones, roughly 86% of them singletons. This clone was seen just once.

This receptor was taken from a woman aged 65 to 85 with active or convalescent COVID-19. The genes are TRBV5-4 and TRBJ1-2; 7 bases are a match to TRBD1. The sequenced sample was peripheral blood. CDR3: CASSPVGQPYGYTF. In DNA, the CDR3 is TGTGCCAGCTCCCCAGTGGGACAGCCCTATGGCTACACCTTC.